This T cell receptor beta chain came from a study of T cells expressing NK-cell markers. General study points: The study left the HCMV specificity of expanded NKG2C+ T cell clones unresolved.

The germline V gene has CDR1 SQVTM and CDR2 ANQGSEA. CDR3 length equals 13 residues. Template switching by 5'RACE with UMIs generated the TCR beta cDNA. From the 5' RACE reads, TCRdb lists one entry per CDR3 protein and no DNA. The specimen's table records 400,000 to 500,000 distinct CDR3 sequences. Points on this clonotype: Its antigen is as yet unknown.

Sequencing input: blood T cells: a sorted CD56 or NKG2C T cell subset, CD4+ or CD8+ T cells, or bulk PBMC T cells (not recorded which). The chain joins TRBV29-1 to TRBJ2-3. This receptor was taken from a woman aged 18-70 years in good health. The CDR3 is CSVWVLNTDTQYF.